One and the same sample provided the 21 T cell receptor beta chains below, sequenced in a study of shared clonotypes between healthy human individuals. The table came from immunoSEQ multiplex PCR; TCRdb's copy has only in-frame clones and leaves some out. The table includes 2.3 million or so clones, 80% to 95% detected once. The specimen was naive CD4+ T cells from PBMCs. This sample's subset: CD45RA+ positively selected. These receptors were collected from a man in his late teens or twenties in good health. Some clones in this sample may be carry-over from other donors' samples.

V is TRBV28 and J is TRBJ1-2; D not resolved. CDR3 size: 13 residues. V was shortened by 6 bases and J by 8 bases, with 16 bases between the two germline ends. Germline V gene data show CDR1 as MDHEN and CDR2 as SYDVKM. CDR3 sequence: CASRPMSREGYTF. The DNA of the CDR3 is TGTGCCAGCAGGCCCATGTCGCGGGAGGGCTACACCTTC.

The gene calls are TRBV6-5 and TRBJ2-1; no definite D call. Per the germline V gene, CDR1 is MNHEY and CDR2 is SVGAGI. The V end was cut by 1 base, the J end by 4 bases, with 5 bases between. This CDR3 contains 13 residues. CDR3 sequence: CASSYYPYNEQFF. The CDR3 bases are TGTGCCAGCAGTTACTACCCTTACAATGAGCAGTTCTTC.

As for this clone: Other DNA sequences from this sample encode an identical CDR3 as well. The chain couples TRBV20-1 to TRBJ1-2; weak D call: TRBD1 (5 bases). The V gene's germline CDR1 is DFQATT and CDR2 SNEGSKA (reference sequence). The CDR3 is 11 residues long. CDR3 amino acids: CSAGRDYGYTF. CDR3 bases: TGCAGCGCGGGACGGGACTATGGCTACACCTTC.

V is TRBV2 and J is TRBJ2-2, with TRBD1 matching 7 bases. This CDR3 contains 14 residues. The ends lost 3 bases at V and 6 bases at J; junction bases unmatched: 4. The germline gives CDR1 SNHLY, CDR2 FYNNEI. The CDR3 nucleotides are TGTGCCAGCAGTGAGGGACAGTGGGCCGGGGAGCTGTTTTTT. This gives the protein CASSEGQWAGELFF. The full variable domain, in which reference TRBV2 and TRBJ2-2 provide the parts outside the CDR3, is EPEVTQTPSHQVTQMGQEVILRCVPISNHLYFYWYRQILGQKVEFLVSFYNNEISEKSEIFDDQFSVERPDGSNFTLKIRSTKLEDSAMYFCASSEGQWAGELFFGEGSRLTVL.

The chain carries TRBV14 and TRBJ2-5, with D tentatively TRBD2 (5 bases). V lost 4 bases to trimming and J lost 3 bases, with 18 bases between them. The CDR3 is made up of 16 amino acids. Germline values: CDR1 SGHDN, CDR2 FVKESK. The CDR3 loop reads CASSPVPGRSEETQYF. DNA for the CDR3: TGTGCCAGCAGCCCGGTACCCGGGCGTAGCGAAGAGACCCAGTACTTC.

In the case of this clone: The sample carries other DNA sequences with the same CDR3. The chain combines TRBV19 with TRBJ2-3; D unresolved. Germline loops: CDR1 LNHDA, CDR2 SQIVND (reference sequence). The CDR3 has 13 residues. Deletions cut 1 base from V and 0 bases from J, with 2 bases between. For the CDR3, the DNA is TGTGCCAGTAGTATAGGAAGCACAGATACGCAGTATTTT. Translated, it gives CASSIGSTDTQYF.

This clone was seen a single time. V gene TRBV11-2 combines with J gene TRBJ2-1; possible D gene TRBD2, 6 bases. Trimming took 5 bases from V and 6 from J, leaving 17 bases between them. CDR3 size: 15 residues. CDR1 SGHAT and CDR2 FQNNGV come from the germline V gene. The CDR3 loop is CASSTGLISPNEQFF. The CDR3 bases are TGTGCCAGCAGCACGGGACTCATTAGCCCCAATGAGCAGTTCTTC.

The chain has TRBV7-8 and TRBJ1-1, with TRBD1 as a possible D gene (5 bases). The CDR3 runs to 13 residues. Germline CDR1 SGHVS, CDR2 FQNEAQ. Deletions cut 7 bases from V and 6 bases from J, with 15 bases between. The CDR3 protein is CASNRGDRPEAFF. The CDR3 nucleotides are TGTGCCAGCAATCGGGGGGACCGGCCTGAAGCTTTCTTT.

A single count supports this clone. The chain combines TRBV4-2 with TRBJ2-3, with 7 bases aligning to TRBD2. With V trimmed by 2 bases and J by 5 bases, 7 bases remained unmatched. The CDR3 totals 15 residues. From germline, CDR1 is LGHNA and CDR2 YNFKEQ. In nucleotides, the CDR3 is TGTGCCAGCAGCCAAAGACTAGCCAATGTAGATACGCAGTATTTT. Translating it yields CASSQRLANVDTQYF.

This sequence joins TRBV6-1 and TRBJ2-3, with D unclear. Germline V gene lookup returns CDR1 MNHNS and CDR2 SASEGT. V was shortened by 2 bases and J by 2 bases, with 5 bases between the two germline ends. The CDR3 extends over 13 amino acids. The CDR3 coding sequence is TGTGCCAGCAGTGAATCCAACACAGATACGCAGTATTTT. Protein product: CASSESNTDTQYF.

J is TRBJ2-3 and V is TRBV4-1; TRBD2 aligns across 14 bases. Germline V gives CDR1 MGHRA, CDR2 YSYEKL. The V segment lost 0 bases and the J segment 2 bases; nucleotides outside the gene matches: 4. CDR3 size: 18 residues. The CDR3, as DNA: TGCGCCAGCAGCCAAGAAAAGGGACTAGCGGGAGCCACAGATACGCAGTATTTT. Encoded protein: CASSQEKGLAGATDTQYF.

This clone was observed once. V gene TRBV18 combines with J gene TRBJ2-7, with TRBD1 identical over 8 bases. This CDR3 contains 14 residues. Germline CDR1 is KGHSH and CDR2 is LQKENI. The trim removed 7 bases at V and 4 bases at J, leaving 9 bases unmatched. The CDR3 coding sequence is TGTGCCAGCTGGGTCGGACAGGGACCATACGAGCAGTACTTC. Translating it yields CASWVGQGPYEQYF. Together with reference TRBV18 and TRBJ2-7, the CDR3 gives the full variable domain: NAGVMQNPRHLVRRRGQEARLRCSPMKGHSHVYWYRQLPEEGLKFMVYLQKENIIDESGMPKERFSAEFPKEGPSILRIQQVVRGDSAAYFCASWVGQGPYEQYFGPGTRLTVT.

The genes are TRBV6-5 and TRBJ1-5; 7 positions agree with TRBD1. V gave up 0 bases and J gave up 4 bases; unmatched junction bases: 3. Germline loops: CDR1 MNHEY, CDR2 SVGAGI. This CDR3 comprises 15 residues. CDR3 DNA: TGTGCCAGCAGTTACTCGAACAGGGGTAATCAGCCCCAGCATTTT. Translated: CASSYSNRGNQPQHF.

The J gene is TRBJ2-7, the V gene TRBV9; TRBD1 aligns across 7 bases. This CDR3 has 15 residues. The V gene end was trimmed by 4 bases and the J gene end by 0 bases; junction bases not matched to a gene: 7. Germline V gene data show CDR1 as SGDLS and CDR2 as YYNGEE. The CDR3 here is CASSPGQMSSYEQYF. The CDR3 coding sequence is TGTGCCAGCAGCCCGGGACAGATGAGCTCCTACGAGCAGTACTTC.

V usage is TRBV27 and J usage is TRBJ2-5; D is perhaps TRBD1 (6 bases). Germline V gene data show CDR1 as MNHEY and CDR2 as SMNVEV (reference sequence). The CDR3 consists of 15 residues. Trimming left V 0 bases short and J 1 base short, with 9 bases between. The CDR3 sequence is CASSLSAGVQETQYF. CDR3 coding DNA: TGTGCCAGCAGTTTATCGGCAGGGGTCCAAGAGACCCAGTACTTC.

This sequence joins TRBV19 and TRBJ2-2, with a weak D call TRBD2 (6 bases). Per the germline V gene, CDR1 is LNHDA and CDR2 is SQIVND (reference sequence). The CDR3 length is 13 residues. CDR3 DNA: TGTGCGGCGGGACTCAGGACGGGAGGGGAGCTGTTTTTT. It specifies CAAGLRTGGELFF.

About this clone itself: Other DNA sequences within the sample encode an identical CDR3. This sequence joins TRBV28 and TRBJ1-1; D is undetermined. CDR1 is MDHEN, CDR2 SYDVKM, per germline. The CDR3 contains 12 residues. Trimming left V 3 bases short and J 5 bases short, with 7 bases between. CDR3 region: CASSFSGTEAFF. CDR3 nucleotide sequence: TGTGCCAGCAGTTTTAGTGGAACTGAAGCTTTCTTT.

The chain has TRBV15 and TRBJ2-5, with D perhaps TRBD2 (6 bases). Germline V gene lookup returns CDR1 LNHNV and CDR2 YYDKDF (reference sequence). Trimming cost V 0 bases and J 4 bases, with 12 bases left between them. The CDR3 has 15 residues. The chain's CDR3 is CATSRDRAGRETQYF. In DNA, the CDR3 is TGTGCCACCAGCAGAGATCGGGCGGGAAGAGAGACCCAGTACTTC.

The CDR3 loop reads CASHGQSVTWFPYEQYF. The CDR3 DNA reads as TGTGCCAGCCATGGCCAGTCGGTGACATGGTTCCCCTACGAGCAGTACTTC. The chain has TRBV6-4 and TRBJ2-7, with D unresolved. CDR3 size: 17 residues. Germline CDR1 and CDR2: MRHNA and SNTAGT. V was clipped by 8 bases and J by 2 bases, with 25 bases between them.

This clone was seen only once. V is TRBV4-1 and J is TRBJ1-4, with a weak D call TRBD1 (5 bases). Germline CDR1 is MGHRA and CDR2 is YSYEKL. Between the trimmed V and J ends, which lost 2 bases and 1 base, there was a span of 14 bases. The CDR3 has 17 residues. The CDR3, as DNA: TGCGCCAGCAGCCAAAAGTGGCAGGGCAGAACTAATGAAAAACTGTTTTTT. Protein product: CASSQKWQGRTNEKLFF.

The chain is built from TRBV27 and TRBJ2-1, with D perhaps matching TRBD1 (5 bases). From germline, CDR1 is MNHEY and CDR2 SMNVEV (reference sequence). This CDR3 contains 15 residues. V lost 3 bases to trimming and J lost 4 bases, with 13 bases between them. The CDR3 region is CASSFDRTFYNEQFF. CDR3 DNA: TGTGCCAGCAGTTTCGACAGAACCTTTTACAATGAGCAGTTCTTC.